This TCR beta chain was sequenced for a study of regulatory T cells in long-lasting Graves disease. Study details: Antithyroid drug use was under 3 months in newly diagnosed Graves' patients.

According to the study, TCR beta libraries were built with iRepertoire HTBI primers and CDR3-region Arm-PCR. Methods used by the authors: Across all samples, about 60 TRBV segments and 11 to 15 TRBJ segments were identified. From the multiplex PCR reads, TCRdb called clonotypes with MiXCR, one entry per CDR3 protein. TCRdb's processing, not the study's, gives the V and J calls here. This table holds 450,000 to 500,000 distinct CDR3 sequences, around 15% found once. Described time point: newly diagnosed GD, antithyroid drugs for less than 3 months. PBMC-extracted RNA yielded the TCR library. The sample holds many counts of this clonotype. What it binds is not known. This CDR3 is 12 amino acids long. The ends were cut back, 5 bases at V and 9 bases at J, with 10 bases in the middle. Per germline, CDR1 SEHNR and CDR2 FQNEAQ (reference sequence). Points from the study as a whole: The study found TRBV28, TRBJ1-2 and TRBJ2-5 favored in persistent disease.

These sequences were also reported in another study, on T cells in Graves' hyperthyroidism and ophthalmopathy.

The receptor was derived from a man aged 35-49 years with Graves disease. The starting material was peripheral blood mononuclear cells (PBMCs), obtained at new diagnosis, from a patient treated with antithyroid drugs. The rearrangement joins TRBV7-9 to TRBJ1-4; unclear D gene. The CDR3 DNA sequence: TGTGCCAGCAGCCCCCAAGGTCAAAAACTGTTTTTT. Protein: CASSPQGQKLFF.